This T cell receptor beta chain was identified during a study of blood T cell repertoires in COVID-19. About the research overall: COVID-19 samples from acute and convalescent phases originated in the United States, Italy and Spain.

Data came from immunoSEQ multiplex PCR; TCRdb stores just in-frame clones and leaves some out. The table shows 150,000 to 200,000 clones, with 83% occurring only once. CDR1 and CDR2 (germline): SQVTM, ANQGSEA. The CDR3 runs to 12 residues. The V segment lost 4 bases and the J segment 7 bases; nucleotides outside the gene matches: 4. Recruitment covered about two dozen US areas and drew participants whose ages spanned roughly 18 to 89 years. Categorization into cohorts depended on clinical history that participants reported. Source material: PBMCs or T cells enriched from blood (not recorded which). This receptor was obtained from a woman between 50 and 59 years old in a cohort exposed to, infected with or recovered from COVID-19 (not recorded which). V is TRBV29-1 and J is TRBJ2-7; 10 nucleotides line up with TRBD1. This chain's CDR3 is CSVGDRGLEQYF. DNA for the CDR3: TGCAGCGTTGGTGACAGGGGGCTGGAGCAGTACTTC.